This T cell receptor (beta chain) came from a study of blood T cell repertoires in COVID-19. Study summary: Material from acute and convalescent COVID-19 was sourced from the United States, Italy and Spain. T cells, B-cell-depleted T cells, or PBMCs provided the cDNA or gDNA that served as material.

This table comes from immunoSEQ multiplex PCR, and its TCRdb copy is limited to in-frame clones, with some not included. The data contain some 160,000 clones, about four fifths of them singletons. Germline lookup yields CDR1 SNHLY and CDR2 FYNNEI. The V and J ends lost 8 bases and 6 bases respectively, with 15 bases between them. CDR3 length equals 13 residues. The clonotype comes from a woman of 80 years or more with acute or convalescent COVID-19. The sequenced sample consisted of peripheral blood. The chain combines TRBV2 with TRBJ2-3; TRBD2 might be the D (7 bases). In DNA, the CDR3 is TGTGCCAGCCGTTTCGGGGGGCACGATACGCAGTATTTT. Protein: CASRFGGHDTQYF.